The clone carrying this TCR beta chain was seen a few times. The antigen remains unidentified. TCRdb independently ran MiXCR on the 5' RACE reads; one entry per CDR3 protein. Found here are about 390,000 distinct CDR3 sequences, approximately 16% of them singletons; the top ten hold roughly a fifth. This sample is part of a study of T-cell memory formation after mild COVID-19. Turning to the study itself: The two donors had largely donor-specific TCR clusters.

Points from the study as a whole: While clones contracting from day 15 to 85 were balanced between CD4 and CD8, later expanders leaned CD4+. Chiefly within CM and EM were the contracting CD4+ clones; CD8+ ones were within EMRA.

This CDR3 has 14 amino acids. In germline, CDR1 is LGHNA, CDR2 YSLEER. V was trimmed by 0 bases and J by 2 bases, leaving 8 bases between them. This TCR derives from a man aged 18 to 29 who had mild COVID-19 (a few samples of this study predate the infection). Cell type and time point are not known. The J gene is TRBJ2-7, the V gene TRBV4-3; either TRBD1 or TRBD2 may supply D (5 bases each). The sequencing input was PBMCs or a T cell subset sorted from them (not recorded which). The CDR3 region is CASSQDGTAYEQYF. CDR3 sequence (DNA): TGCGCCAGCAGCCAAGACGGGACGGCCTACGAGCAGTACTTC.